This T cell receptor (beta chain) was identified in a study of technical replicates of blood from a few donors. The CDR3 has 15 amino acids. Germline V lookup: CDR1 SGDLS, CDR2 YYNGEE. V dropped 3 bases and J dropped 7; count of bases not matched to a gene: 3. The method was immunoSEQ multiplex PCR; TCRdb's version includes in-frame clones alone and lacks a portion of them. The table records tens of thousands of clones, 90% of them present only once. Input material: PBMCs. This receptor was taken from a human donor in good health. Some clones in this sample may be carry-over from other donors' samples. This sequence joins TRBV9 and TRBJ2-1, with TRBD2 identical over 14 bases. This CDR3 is CASSGGTSGSNEQFF. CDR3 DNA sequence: TGTGCCAGCAGCGGCGGGACTAGCGGGAGTAATGAGCAGTTCTTC.